This TCR beta chain was profiled in a study of human T cells and chemical hapten exposure. The time point: patch test 1, 2 weeks after DPC sensitization. Sample treatment: therapeutic diphenylcyclopropenone sensitization with weekly scalp DPC. This clonotype was detected a few times. TCRdb re-derived calls from the RACE reads in MiXCR, one entry per CDR3 protein. This table holds fewer than 400,000 distinct CDR3 sequences, about 7% found once. After removal of 5 bases from V and 5 bases from J, the junction contained 2 bases not matched to a gene. CDR3 size: 12 residues. Per the germline V gene, CDR1 is SGHNT and CDR2 is YENEEA.

The source was whole blood, collected in connection with sensitization to the hapten diphenylcyclopropenone (DPC). The rearrangement joins TRBV11-3 to TRBJ2-5, with TRBD1 matching over 7 bases. This TCR was sampled from a young woman with alopecia areata. Some clones in this sample may be carry-over from other donors' samples. Here the CDR3 reads CASSEQGETQYF. CDR3 nucleotides: TGTGCCAGCAGCGAACAGGGGGAGACCCAGTACTTC.